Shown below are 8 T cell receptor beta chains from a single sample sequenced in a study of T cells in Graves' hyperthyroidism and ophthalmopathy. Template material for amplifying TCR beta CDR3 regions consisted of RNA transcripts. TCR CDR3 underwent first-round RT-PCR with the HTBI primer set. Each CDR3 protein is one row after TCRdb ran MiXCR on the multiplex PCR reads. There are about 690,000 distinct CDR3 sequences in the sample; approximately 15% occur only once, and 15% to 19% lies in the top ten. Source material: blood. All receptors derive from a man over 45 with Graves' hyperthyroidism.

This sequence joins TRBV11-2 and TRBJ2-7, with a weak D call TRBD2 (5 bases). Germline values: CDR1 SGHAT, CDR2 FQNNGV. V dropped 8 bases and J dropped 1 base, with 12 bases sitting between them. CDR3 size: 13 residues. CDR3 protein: CASADGMSYEQYF. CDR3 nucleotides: TGTGCCAGCGCTGACGGGATGTCCTACGAGCAGTACTTC.

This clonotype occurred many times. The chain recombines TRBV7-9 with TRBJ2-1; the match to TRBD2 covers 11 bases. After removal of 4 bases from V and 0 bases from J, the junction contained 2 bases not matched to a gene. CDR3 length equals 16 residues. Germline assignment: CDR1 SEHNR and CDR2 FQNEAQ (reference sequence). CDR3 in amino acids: CASSSTSGSSYNEQFF. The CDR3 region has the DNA TGTGCCAGCAGCTCCACTAGCGGGAGCTCCTACAATGAGCAGTTCTTC.

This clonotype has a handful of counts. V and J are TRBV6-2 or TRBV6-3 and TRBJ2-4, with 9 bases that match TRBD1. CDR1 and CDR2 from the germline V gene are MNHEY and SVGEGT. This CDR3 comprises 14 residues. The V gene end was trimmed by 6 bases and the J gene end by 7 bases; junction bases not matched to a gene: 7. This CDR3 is CASRYDRGNNIQYF. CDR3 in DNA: TGTGCCAGCAGGTACGACAGGGGGAACAACATTCAGTACTTC.

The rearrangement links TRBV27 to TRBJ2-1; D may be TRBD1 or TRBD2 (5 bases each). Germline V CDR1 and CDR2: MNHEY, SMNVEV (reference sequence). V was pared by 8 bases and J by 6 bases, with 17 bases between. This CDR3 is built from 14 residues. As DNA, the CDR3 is TGTGCCAGCGAATCGGGACCAACCGCCAATGAGCAGTTCTTC. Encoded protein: CASESGPTANEQFF.

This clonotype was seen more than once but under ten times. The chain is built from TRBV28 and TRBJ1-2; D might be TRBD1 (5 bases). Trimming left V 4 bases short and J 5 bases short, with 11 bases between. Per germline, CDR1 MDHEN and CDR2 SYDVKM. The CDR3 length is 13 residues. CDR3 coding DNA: TGTGCCAGCAGTTCGCTCGAGGGGTATGGCTACACCTTC. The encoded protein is CASSSLEGYGYTF.

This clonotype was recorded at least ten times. CDR3 coding DNA: TGTGCCAGCAGCTTTCGGACAGGGGGCAATGAGCAGTTCTTC. It specifies CASSFRTGGNEQFF. The chain couples TRBV7-2 to TRBJ2-1, with TRBD1 matching 10 bases. The V gene's germline CDR1 is SGHTA and CDR2 FQGNSA. J lost 6 bases, V lost 3 bases, and 2 bases had no gene match. This CDR3 is 14 amino acids long.

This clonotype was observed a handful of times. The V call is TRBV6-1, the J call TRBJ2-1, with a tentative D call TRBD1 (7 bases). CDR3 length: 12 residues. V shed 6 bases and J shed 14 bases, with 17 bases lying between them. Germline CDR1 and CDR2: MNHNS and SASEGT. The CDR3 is CASSAEGAKEFF. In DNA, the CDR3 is TGTGCCAGCAGCGCGGAGGGGGCGAAGGAGTTCTTC.

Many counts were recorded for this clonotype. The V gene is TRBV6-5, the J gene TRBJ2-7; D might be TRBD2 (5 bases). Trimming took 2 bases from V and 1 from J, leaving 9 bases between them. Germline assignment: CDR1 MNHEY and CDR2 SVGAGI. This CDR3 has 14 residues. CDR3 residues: CASSYNGNSYEQYF. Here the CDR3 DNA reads TGTGCCAGCAGTTACAACGGGAATTCCTACGAGCAGTACTTC.